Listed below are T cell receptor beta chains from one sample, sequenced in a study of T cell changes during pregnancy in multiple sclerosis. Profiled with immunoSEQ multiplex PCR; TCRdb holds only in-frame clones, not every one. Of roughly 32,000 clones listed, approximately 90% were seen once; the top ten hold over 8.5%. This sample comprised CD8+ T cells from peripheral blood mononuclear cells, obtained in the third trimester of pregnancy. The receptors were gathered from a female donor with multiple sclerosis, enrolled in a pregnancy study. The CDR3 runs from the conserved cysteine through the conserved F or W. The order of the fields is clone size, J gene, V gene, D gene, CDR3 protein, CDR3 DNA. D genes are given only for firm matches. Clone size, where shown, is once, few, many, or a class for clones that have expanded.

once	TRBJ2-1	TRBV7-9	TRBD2	CASSPLYRTSGSYNEQFF	TGTGCCAGCAGCCCGCTTTACCGGACTAGCGGCTCCTACAATGAGCAGTTCTTC
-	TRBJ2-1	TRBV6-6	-	CASSPQVLYNEQFF	TGTGCCAGCAGCCCTCAGGTTCTATACAATGAGCAGTTCTTC
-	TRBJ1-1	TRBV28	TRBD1	CASSFVPSGTGRINTEAFF	TGTGCCAGCAGTTTCGTCCCTTCCGGGACAGGGAGGATTAACACTGAAGCTTTCTTT
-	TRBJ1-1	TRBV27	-	CASSLVRNTEAFF	TGTGCCAGCAGTTTAGTCAGGAACACTGAAGCTTTCTTT
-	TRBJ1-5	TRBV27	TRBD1	CASSPGQNNQPQHF	TGTGCCAGCAGTCCGGGACAGAATAATCAGCCCCAGCATTTT
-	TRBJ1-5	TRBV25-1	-	CASSDSLNQPQHF	TGTGCCAGCAGCGACAGTTTAAATCAGCCCCAGCATTTT
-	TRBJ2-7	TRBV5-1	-	CASSLGRSYEQYF	TGCGCCAGCAGCTTGGGGAGGAGTTACGAGCAGTACTTC
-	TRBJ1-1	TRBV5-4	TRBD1	CASSSGTGYLPSEAFF	TGTGCCAGCAGCTCCGGGACAGGGTACCTCCCTTCTGAAGCTTTCTTT
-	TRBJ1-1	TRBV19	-	CASSGKKAFF	TGTGCCAGTAGTGGCAAGAAAGCTTTCTTT
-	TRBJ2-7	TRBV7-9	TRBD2	CASRGTSGVEQYF	TGTGCCAGCAGGGGAACTAGCGGGGTCGAGCAGTACTTC
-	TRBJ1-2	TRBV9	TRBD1	CASSFRQGADYGYTF	TGTGCCAGCAGCTTTCGACAGGGGGCGGACTATGGCTACACCTTC
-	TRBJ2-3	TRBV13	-	CASSFRGARGADTQYF	TGTGCCAGCAGCTTCCGGGGGGCTCGGGGGGCAGATACGCAGTATTTT
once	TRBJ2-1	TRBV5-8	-	CASSPTSTEQFF	TGTGCCAGCAGCCCTACTAGCACTGAGCAGTTCTTC
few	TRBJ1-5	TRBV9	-	CASSAWGGDQPQHF	TGTGCCAGCAGTGCCTGGGGAGGTGATCAGCCCCAGCATTTT
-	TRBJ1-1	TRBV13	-	CASSLRERRAAFF	TGTGCCAGCAGCTTACGAGAGCGGCGGGCGGCTTTCTTT
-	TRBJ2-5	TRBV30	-	CASRGAGETQYF	TGTGCCTCGAGGGGTGCGGGAGAGACCCAGTACTTC
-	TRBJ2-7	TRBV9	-	CASSVTASHEQYF	TGTGCCAGCAGCGTAACAGCTAGCCACGAGCAGTACTTC
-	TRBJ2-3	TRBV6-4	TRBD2	CASSASGGSTDTQYF	TGTGCCAGCAGTGCTAGCGGGGGGAGCACAGATACGCAGTATTTT
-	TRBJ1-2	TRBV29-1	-	CSVDHRAPYGYTF	TGCAGCGTTGACCACAGGGCTCCCTATGGCTACACCTTC
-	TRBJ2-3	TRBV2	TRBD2	CASTRLAGSTDTQYF	TGTGCCAGCACTAGACTAGCGGGGAGCACAGATACGCAGTATTTT
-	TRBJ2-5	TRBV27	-	CASSLFLGGEKTQYF	TGTGCCAGCAGTTTGTTCTTGGGGGGAGAAAAGACCCAGTACTTC
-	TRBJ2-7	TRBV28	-	CASSLELATYEQYF	TGTGCCAGCAGTTTAGAACTAGCAACCTACGAGCAGTACTTC
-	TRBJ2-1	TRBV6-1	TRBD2	CASSGAWSGRAGNEQFF	TGTGCCAGCAGTGGCGCCTGGAGCGGGAGGGCCGGGAATGAGCAGTTCTTC
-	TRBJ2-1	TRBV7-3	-	CASSSLVQFF	TGTGCCAGCAGCTCCCTCGTTCAGTTCTTC
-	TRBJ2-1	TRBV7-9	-	CASSLGDISYNEQFF	TGTGCCAGCAGCTTAGGGGACATCTCCTACAATGAGCAGTTCTTC
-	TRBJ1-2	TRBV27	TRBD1	CASSFLGTGGGGGYTF	TGTGCCAGCAGTTTTCTCGGGACAGGGGGCGGGGGTGGCTACACCTTC
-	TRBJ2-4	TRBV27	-	CASRAGTNIQYF	TGTGCCAGCAGGGCGGGAACAAACATTCAGTACTTC
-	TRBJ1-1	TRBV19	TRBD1	CASSIGRQGGTFF	TGTGCCAGTAGTATAGGAAGACAGGGGGGGACTTTCTTT